Sequencing of this T cell receptor (beta chain) was carried out in a study of vaccination effects on CD4 cells after COVID-19. At the level of the study: Either the BNT162b2 or mRNA-1273 vaccine was given to participants in two doses. Study observations and caveats: Marked clonal contraction of both clone types appeared late after vaccination.

Germline CDR1 and CDR2: SGHVS and FQNEAQ. This CDR3 spans 14 amino acids. The ends lost 5 bases at V and 3 bases at J; junction bases unmatched: 7. Subsequent to approximately 11 days of culture, CD4+ T cells were isolated. The healthy vaccine recipients, who had no prior SARS-CoV-2 infection, showed negative nucleocapsid antibodies. Half the medium was replaced with IL-2 medium on days 3 and 7. Assay used: immunoSEQ multiplex PCR; TCRdb lists only in-frame clones, some missing. The table has 25,000 to 30,000 clones, roughly two thirds seen once; the top ten hold approximately 9.9%. A remark on this clone: The antigen is not known.

The sequenced sample was CD4+ T cells from PBMCs cultured without peptide, obtained before COVID-19 vaccination. This chain uses TRBV7-8 with TRBJ2-7; 7 bases are shared with TRBD2. The clonotype originates from a human donor who received a COVID-19 vaccine. The CDR3: CASSPRLALYEQYF. CDR3 in DNA: TGTGCCAGCAGCCCCCGACTAGCCCTCTACGAGCAGTACTTC. Drawing the rest from reference TRBV7-8 and TRBJ2-7, the complete variable domain is GAGVSQSPRYKVAKRGQDVALRCDPISGHVSLFWYQQALGQGPEFLTYFQNEAQLDKSGLPSDRFFAERPEGSVSTLKIQRTQQEDSAVYLCASSPRLALYEQYFGPGTRLTVT.